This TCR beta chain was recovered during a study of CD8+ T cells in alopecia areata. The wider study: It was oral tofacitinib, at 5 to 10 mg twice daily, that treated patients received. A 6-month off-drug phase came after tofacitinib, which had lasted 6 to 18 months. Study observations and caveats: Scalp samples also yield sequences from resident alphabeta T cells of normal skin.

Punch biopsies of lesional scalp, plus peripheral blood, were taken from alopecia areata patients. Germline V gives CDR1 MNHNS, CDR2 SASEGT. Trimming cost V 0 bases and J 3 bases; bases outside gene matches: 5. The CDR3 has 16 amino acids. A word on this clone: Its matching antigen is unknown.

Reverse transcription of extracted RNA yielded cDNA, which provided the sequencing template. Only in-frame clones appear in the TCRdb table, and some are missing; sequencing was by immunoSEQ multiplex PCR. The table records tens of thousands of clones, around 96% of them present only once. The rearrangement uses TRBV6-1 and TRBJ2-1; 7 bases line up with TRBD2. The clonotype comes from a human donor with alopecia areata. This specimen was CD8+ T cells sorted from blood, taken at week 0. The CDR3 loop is CASSEAVGGYYNEQFF. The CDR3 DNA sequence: TGTGCCAGCAGTGAAGCAGTGGGGGGGTACTACAATGAGCAGTTCTTC.